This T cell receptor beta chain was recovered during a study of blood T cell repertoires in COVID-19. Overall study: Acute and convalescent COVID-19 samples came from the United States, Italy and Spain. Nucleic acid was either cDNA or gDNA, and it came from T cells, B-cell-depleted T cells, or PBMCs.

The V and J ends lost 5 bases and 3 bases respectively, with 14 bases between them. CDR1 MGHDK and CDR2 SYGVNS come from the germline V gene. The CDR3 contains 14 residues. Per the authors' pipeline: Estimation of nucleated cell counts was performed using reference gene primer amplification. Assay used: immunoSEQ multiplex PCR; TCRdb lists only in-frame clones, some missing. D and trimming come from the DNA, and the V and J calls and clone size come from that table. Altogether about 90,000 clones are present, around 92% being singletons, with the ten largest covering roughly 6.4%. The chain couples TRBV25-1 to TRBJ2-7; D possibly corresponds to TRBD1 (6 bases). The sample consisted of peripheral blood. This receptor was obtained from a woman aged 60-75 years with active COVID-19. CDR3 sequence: CASSSTGLVYEQYF. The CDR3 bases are TGTGCCAGCAGTTCGACAGGACTGGTCTACGAGCAGTACTTC.